These T cell receptor beta chains were read from a single sample in a study of immune evolution from preneoplasia to lung adenocarcinoma. Profiling relied on immunoSEQ multiplex PCR, and the TCRdb table lists in-frame clones only, not all of them. The sample consists of several thousand clones, about 80% of them appearing once. Sequencing was performed on FFPE minimally invasive lung adenocarcinoma tissue. Receptors were obtained from a person aged 65 to 85 with lung adenocarcinoma. CDR3s include the opening cysteine and the closing phenylalanine or tryptophan. D genes are given only for firm matches. The size field is filled for only some rows; it gives once, few, many or a size class.

D,V,J,size,DNA,CDR3
-,TRBV29-1,TRBJ1-4,-,TGCAGCGTTGGAGGAGTTGTGGGGGTTGGTGAAAAACTGTTTTTT,CSVGGVVGVGEKLFF
-,TRBV28,TRBJ2-6,-,TGTGCCAGCAGAATTAGGGCTGGCAGGGCACATATCTCTGGGGCCAACGTCCTGACTTTC,CASRIRAGRAHISGANVLTF
-,TRBV4-2,TRBJ1-3,large,TGTGCCAGCAGCCCCTACCCGGACATAACCAGCTCTGGAAACACCATATATTTT,CASSPYPDITSSGNTIYF
-,TRBV2,TRBJ1-6,-,TGTGCCAGCTATGAACCTGGGGTCGGTTCACCCCTCCACTTT,CASYEPGVGSPLHF
-,TRBV29-1,TRBJ2-6,-,TGCAGCGCTCAATGGGGCTCCAGCTCTGGGGCCAACGTCCTGACTTTC,CSAQWGSSSGANVLTF
-,TRBV5-1,TRBJ1-6,-,TGCGCCAGCAGAAGTGCCTGGAGCTCCTATAATTCACCCCTCCACTTT,CASRSAWSSYNSPLHF
-,TRBV18,TRBJ2-3,-,TGTGCCAGCTCACCAACAGACTCTCTCACAGATACGCAGTATTTT,CASSPTDSLTDTQYF
-,TRBV6-6,TRBJ2-1,-,TGTGCCAGCAGTTACGGGGGAGACTGGAACCGCAATGAGCAGTTCTTC,CASSYGGDWNRNEQFF
-,TRBV4-2,TRBJ2-1,-,TGTGCCAGCAGCCAAGGCCGCGGCTATTCGGGTAATGAGCAGTTCTTC,CASSQGRGYSGNEQFF
TRBD1,TRBV28,TRBJ1-2,-,TGTGCCAGCTTAACAGGGGGCCTAGGCTACACCTTC,CASLTGGLGYTF
-,TRBV20-1,TRBJ1-1,-,TGCAGTAGTTCAAGGGTCGTTGAAGCTTTCTTT,CSSSRVVEAFF
-,TRBV30,TRBJ1-1,-,TGTGCCTGGAGTGTAGGTACTGAAGCTTTCTTT,CAWSVGTEAFF
-,TRBV29-1,TRBJ2-7,-,TGCAGCGTAGAAGCAGGGTCGGACTCCTACGAGCAGTACTTC,CSVEAGSDSYEQYF
-,TRBV11-2,TRBJ2-7,-,TGTGCCAGCAGCCCTGGGACGGCGAGCTCCTACGAGCAGTACTTC,CASSPGTASSYEQYF
-,TRBV19,TRBJ1-1,-,TGTGCCAGTAGTATTGGGCAGGGGTACACTGAAGCTTTCTTT,CASSIGQGYTEAFF
TRBD1,TRBV5-6,TRBJ2-7,-,TGTGCCAGCAGCTTGAGGTGGGGCCAGGGGGCAAGGGAGCAGTACTTC,CASSLRWGQGAREQYF
-,TRBV28,TRBJ2-7,-,TGTGCCAGCAGTCCGATCAGGCTGGGGTACGAGCAGTACTTC,CASSPIRLGYEQYF
TRBD1,TRBV6-5,TRBJ1-6,-,TGTGCCAGCAGTCGGACAGGGGTTCGTAATTCACCCCTCCACTTT,CASSRTGVRNSPLHF
-,TRBV5-4,TRBJ1-4,-,TGTGCCAGCAGCTTGGGATCAGGGGCTGATAATGAAAAACTGTTTTTT,CASSLGSGADNEKLFF
TRBD1,TRBV28,TRBJ2-2,-,TGTGCCAGCAGTTTACAGGGGGCGAACACCGGGGAGCTGTTTTTT,CASSLQGANTGELFF
-,TRBV6-1,TRBJ2-3,once,TGTGCCAGCAGTGAAGCGCCTAGCGCTAGCACAGATACGCAGTATTTT,CASSEAPSASTDTQYF
TRBD2,TRBV5-1,TRBJ2-5,-,TGCGCCAGCAGCATATTAGCGGGAGCAGAGACCCAGTACTTC,CASSILAGAETQYF
TRBD2,TRBV2,TRBJ2-1,-,TGTGCCAGCTCCCTAGCGGGTGACATCTACAATGAGCAGTTCTTC,CASSLAGDIYNEQFF
-,TRBV5-1,TRBJ2-3,-,TGCGCCAGCAGCGAAGGGCAACTCGGGACACCGTATAGCACAGATACGCAGTATTTT,CASSEGQLGTPYSTDTQYF
-,TRBV5-1,TRBJ2-3,-,TGCGCCAGCAGCGGAGGGACAGCCAACACAGATACGCAGTATTTT,CASSGGTANTDTQYF
-,TRBV7-2,TRBJ2-2,few,TGTGCCAGCAGCCCATCGACCAAAACCGGGGAGCTGTTTTTT,CASSPSTKTGELFF
TRBD1,TRBV9,TRBJ2-3,-,TGTGCCAGCAGCGTAGCGGAGGACAGGGCCGAGCGCAATACGCAGTATTTT,CASSVAEDRAERNTQYF
TRBD2,TRBV19,TRBJ2-5,-,TGTGCCAGTAGCCGAAGGACTAGCGGGGAACAAGAGACCCAGTACTTC,CASSRRTSGEQETQYF
TRBD1,TRBV11-1,TRBJ2-4,large,TGTGCCAGCAGCCCGTGGGGACAGTCACAAAACATTCAGTACTTC,CASSPWGQSQNIQYF
-,TRBV29-1,TRBJ2-3,-,TGCAGCGTTTCTGGGGATTACACAGATACGCAGTATTTT,CSVSGDYTDTQYF
TRBD2,TRBV27,TRBJ2-1,-,TGTGCCAGCACCTGGACTAGCGGGAGGAGCAATGAGCAGTTCTTC,CASTWTSGRSNEQFF
TRBD1,TRBV30,TRBJ2-7,-,TGTGCCTGGAGCCCCTTGGACAGGGCCTACGAGCAGTACTTC,CAWSPLDRAYEQYF
TRBD1,TRBV9,TRBJ2-1,few,TGTGCCAGCAGCGCCGGGACAGCATACAATGAGCAGTTCTTC,CASSAGTAYNEQFF
-,TRBV30,TRBJ2-7,-,TGTGCCTGGAGTCCGGGGATCAGCTCCTACGAGCAGTACTTC,CAWSPGISSYEQYF
-,TRBV7-2,TRBJ2-5,-,TGTGCCAGCAGCTTCCGTGGAGGGGGGGATGGAGAGACCCAGTACTTC,CASSFRGGGDGETQYF
-,TRBV30,TRBJ2-5,few,TGTGCCTGGAGTAGGGTTGAGACCCAGTACTTC,CAWSRVETQYF
-,TRBV28,TRBJ1-6,few,TGTGCCACCGGGGCGCGTTCGAATAATTCACCCCTCCACTTT,CATGARSNNSPLHF
-,TRBV5-6,TRBJ1-1,-,TGTGCCAGCAGTTACGGTTACACTGAAGCTTTCTTT,CASSYGYTEAFF
TRBD2,TRBV15,TRBJ2-1,-,TGTGCCACCAGCTATCGGAGCGGGGGGGCCAACAATGAGCAGTTCTTC,CATSYRSGGANNEQFF
-,TRBV30,TRBJ1-2,-,TGTGCCTGGAGTGCTCTGGAGCTCGGAAACAACTATGGCTACACCTTC,CAWSALELGNNYGYTF
-,TRBV19,TRBJ2-2,few,TGTGCCAGTAGTATAGCCTCCCCGGTCGGCTCCGGGGAGCTGTTTTTT,CASSIASPVGSGELFF
TRBD1,TRBV19,TRBJ2-1,-,TGTGCCAGTAGTATAGGATCGCCAGGGGGCTTTGACAATGAGCAGTTCTTC,CASSIGSPGGFDNEQFF